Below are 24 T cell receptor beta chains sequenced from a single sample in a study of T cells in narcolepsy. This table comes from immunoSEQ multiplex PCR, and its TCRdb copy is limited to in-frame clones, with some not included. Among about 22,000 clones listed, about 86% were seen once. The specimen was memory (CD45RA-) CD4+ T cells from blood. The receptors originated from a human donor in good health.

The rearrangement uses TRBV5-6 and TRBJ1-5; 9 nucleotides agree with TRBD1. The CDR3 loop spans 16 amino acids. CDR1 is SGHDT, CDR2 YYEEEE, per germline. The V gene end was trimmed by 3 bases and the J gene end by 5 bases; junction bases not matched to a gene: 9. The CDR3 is CASSSDRGGFDQPQHF. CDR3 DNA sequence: TGTGCCAGCAGCTCGGACAGGGGAGGCTTCGATCAGCCCCAGCATTTT. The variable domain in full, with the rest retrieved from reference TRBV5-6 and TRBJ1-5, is DAGVTQSPTHLIKTRGQQVTLRCSPKSGHDTVSWYQQALGQGPQFIFQYYEEEERQRGNFPDRFSGHQFPNYSSELNVNALLLGDSALYLCASSSDRGGFDQPQHFGDGTRLSIL.

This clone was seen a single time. The CDR3, as DNA: TGTGCCATCAGTCAGGGACAGGGCCTAAATCAGCCCCAGCATTTT. Amino acid sequence: CAISQGQGLNQPQHF. The chain employs TRBV10-3 and TRBJ1-5; 9 bases align to TRBD1. The CDR3 length is 15 residues. With V trimmed by 5 bases and J by 4 bases, 6 bases remained unmatched. From germline, CDR1 is ENHRY and CDR2 SYGVKD.

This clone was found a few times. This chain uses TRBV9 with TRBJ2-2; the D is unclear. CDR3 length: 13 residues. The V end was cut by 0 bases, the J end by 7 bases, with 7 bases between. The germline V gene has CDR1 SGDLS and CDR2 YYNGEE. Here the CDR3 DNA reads TGTGCCAGCAGCGTAGTTCTGGACGGGGAGCTGTTTTTT. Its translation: CASSVVLDGELFF.

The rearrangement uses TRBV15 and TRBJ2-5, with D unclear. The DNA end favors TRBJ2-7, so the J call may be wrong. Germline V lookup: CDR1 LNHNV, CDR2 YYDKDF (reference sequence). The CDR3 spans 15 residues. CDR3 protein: CATSRPAGSTYEQYF. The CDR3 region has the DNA TGTGCCACCAGCAGGCCCGCAGGATCGACCTACGAGCAGTACTTC.

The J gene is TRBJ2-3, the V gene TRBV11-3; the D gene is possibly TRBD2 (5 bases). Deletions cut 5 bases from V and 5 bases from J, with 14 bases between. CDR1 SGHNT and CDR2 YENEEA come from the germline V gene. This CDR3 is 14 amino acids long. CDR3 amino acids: CASSNTRYIDTQYF. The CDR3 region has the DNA TGTGCCAGCAGCAATACTAGATATATAGATACGCAGTATTTT.

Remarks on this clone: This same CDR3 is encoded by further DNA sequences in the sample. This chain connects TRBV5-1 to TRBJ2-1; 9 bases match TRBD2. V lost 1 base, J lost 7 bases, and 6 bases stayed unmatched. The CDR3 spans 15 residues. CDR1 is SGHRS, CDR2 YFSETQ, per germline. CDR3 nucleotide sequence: TGCGCCAGCAGCTTGCTTCCCGCGGGGGGGAATGAGCAGTTCTTC. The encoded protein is CASSLLPAGGNEQFF. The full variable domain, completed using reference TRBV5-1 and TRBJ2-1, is KAGVTQTPRYLIKTRGQQVTLSCSPISGHRSVSWYQQTPGQGLQFLFEYFSETQRNKGNFPGRFSGRQFSNSRSEMNVSTLELGDSALYLCASSLLPAGGNEQFFGPGTRLTVL.

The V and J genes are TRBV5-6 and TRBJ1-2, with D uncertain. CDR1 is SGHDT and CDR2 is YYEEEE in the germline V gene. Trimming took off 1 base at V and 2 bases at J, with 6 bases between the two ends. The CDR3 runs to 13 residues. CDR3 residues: CASSLPGNYGYTF. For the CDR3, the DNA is TGTGCCAGCAGCTTGCCGGGGAACTATGGCTACACCTTC.

This CDR3 reads CASSQDRGRSGNEKLFF. The CDR3 region has the DNA TGCGCCAGCAGCCAAGATAGGGGGCGGTCTGGTAATGAAAAACTGTTTTTT. The V and J genes are TRBV4-1 and TRBJ1-4, with TRBD1 matching 7 bases. Germline CDR1 and CDR2: MGHRA and YSYEKL. V was pared by 0 bases and J by 4 bases, with 8 bases of the junction left unmatched. The CDR3 loop spans 17 amino acids.

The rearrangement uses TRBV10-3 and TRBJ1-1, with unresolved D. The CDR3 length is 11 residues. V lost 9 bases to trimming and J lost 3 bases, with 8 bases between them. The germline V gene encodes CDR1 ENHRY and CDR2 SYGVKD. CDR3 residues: CAIREDTEAFF. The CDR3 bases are TGTGCCATAAGGGAGGACACTGAAGCTTTCTTT.

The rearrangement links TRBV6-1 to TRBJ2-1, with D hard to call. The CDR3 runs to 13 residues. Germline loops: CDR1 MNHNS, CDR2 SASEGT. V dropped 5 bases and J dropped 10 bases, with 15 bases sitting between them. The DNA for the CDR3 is TGTGCCAGCAGTTCCCGACCCGCCAAAGAGCAGTTCTTC. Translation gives CASSSRPAKEQFF.

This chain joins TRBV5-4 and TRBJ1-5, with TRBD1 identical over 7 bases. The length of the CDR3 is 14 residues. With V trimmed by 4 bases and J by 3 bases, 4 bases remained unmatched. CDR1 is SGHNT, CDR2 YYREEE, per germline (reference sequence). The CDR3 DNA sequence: TGTGCCAGCAGCCAGGGGGGTGACAATCAGCCCCAGCATTTT. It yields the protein CASSQGGDNQPQHF.

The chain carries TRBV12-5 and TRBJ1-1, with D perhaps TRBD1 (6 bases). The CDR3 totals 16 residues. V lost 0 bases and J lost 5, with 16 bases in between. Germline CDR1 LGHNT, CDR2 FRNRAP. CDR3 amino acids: CASGLVQGPGATEAFF. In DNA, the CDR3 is TGTGCTAGTGGTTTGGTACAGGGACCAGGGGCAACTGAAGCTTTCTTT.

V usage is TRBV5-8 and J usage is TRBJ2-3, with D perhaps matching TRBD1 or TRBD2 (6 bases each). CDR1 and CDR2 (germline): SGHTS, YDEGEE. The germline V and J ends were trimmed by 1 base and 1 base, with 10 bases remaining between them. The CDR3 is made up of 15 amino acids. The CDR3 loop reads CASSLIGGRTDTQYF. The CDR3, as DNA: TGTGCCAGCAGCTTGATTGGGGGGCGCACAGATACGCAGTATTTT.

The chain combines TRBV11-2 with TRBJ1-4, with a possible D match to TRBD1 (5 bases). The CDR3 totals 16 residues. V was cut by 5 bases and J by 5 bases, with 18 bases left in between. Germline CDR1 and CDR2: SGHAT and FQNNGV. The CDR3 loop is CASSPLAGTGNEKLFF. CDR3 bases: TGTGCCAGCAGCCCCCTAGCCGGGACGGGGAATGAAAAACTGTTTTTT.

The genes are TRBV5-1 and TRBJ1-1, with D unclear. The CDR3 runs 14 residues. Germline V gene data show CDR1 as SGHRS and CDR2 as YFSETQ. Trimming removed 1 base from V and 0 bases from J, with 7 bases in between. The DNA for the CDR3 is TGCGCCAGCAGCTTGCTCTACTTGAACACTGAAGCTTTCTTT. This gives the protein CASSLLYLNTEAFF.

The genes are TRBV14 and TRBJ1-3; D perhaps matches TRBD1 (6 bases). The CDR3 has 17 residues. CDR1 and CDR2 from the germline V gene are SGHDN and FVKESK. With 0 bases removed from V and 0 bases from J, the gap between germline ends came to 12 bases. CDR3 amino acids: CASSQEGGRFSGNTIYF. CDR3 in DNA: TGTGCCAGCAGCCAAGAAGGGGGACGTTTCTCTGGAAACACCATATATTTT.

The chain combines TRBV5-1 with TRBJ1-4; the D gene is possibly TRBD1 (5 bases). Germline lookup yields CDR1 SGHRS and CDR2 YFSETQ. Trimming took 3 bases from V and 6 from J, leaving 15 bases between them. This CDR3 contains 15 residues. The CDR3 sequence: CASSSGRPLDEKLFF. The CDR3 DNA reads TGCGCCAGCAGCTCGGGACGCCCTCTGGATGAAAAACTGTTTTTT.

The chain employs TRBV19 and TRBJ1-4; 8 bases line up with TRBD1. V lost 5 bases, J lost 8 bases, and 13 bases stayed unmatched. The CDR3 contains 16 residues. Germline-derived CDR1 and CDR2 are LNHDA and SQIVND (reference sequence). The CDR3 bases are TGTGCCAGTAGTCACATCAGGACAGGGAAGGAGGAAAAACTGTTTTTT. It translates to CASSHIRTGKEEKLFF.

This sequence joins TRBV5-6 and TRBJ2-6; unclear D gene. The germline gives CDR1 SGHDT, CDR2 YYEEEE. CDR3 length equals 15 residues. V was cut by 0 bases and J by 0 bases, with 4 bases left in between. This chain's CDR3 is CASSLAASGANVLTF. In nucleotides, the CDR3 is TGTGCCAGCAGCTTGGCGGCCTCTGGGGCCAACGTCCTGACTTTC. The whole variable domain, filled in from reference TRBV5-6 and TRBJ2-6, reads DAGVTQSPTHLIKTRGQQVTLRCSPKSGHDTVSWYQQALGQGPQFIFQYYEEEERQRGNFPDRFSGHQFPNYSSELNVNALLLGDSALYLCASSLAASGANVLTFGAGSRLTVL.

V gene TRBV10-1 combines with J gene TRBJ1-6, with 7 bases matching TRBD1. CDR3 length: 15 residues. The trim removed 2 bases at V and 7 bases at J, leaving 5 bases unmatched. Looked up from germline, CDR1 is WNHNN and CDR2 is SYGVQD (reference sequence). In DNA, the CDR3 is TGCGCCAGCAGTGAGGGTCAGGGGGTGAATTCACCCCTCCACTTT. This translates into CASSEGQGVNSPLHF.

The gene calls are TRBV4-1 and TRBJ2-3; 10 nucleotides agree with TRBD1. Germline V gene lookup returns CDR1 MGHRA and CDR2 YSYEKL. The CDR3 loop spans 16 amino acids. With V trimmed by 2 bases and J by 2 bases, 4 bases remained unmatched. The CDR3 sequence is CASSQRDRGFTDTQYF. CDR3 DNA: TGCGCCAGCAGCCAACGGGACAGGGGATTCACAGATACGCAGTATTTT.

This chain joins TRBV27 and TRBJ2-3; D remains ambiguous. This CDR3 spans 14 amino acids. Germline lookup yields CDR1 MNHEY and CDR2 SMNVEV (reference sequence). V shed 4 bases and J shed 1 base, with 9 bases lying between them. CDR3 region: CASSSYGGTDTQYF. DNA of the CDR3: TGTGCCAGCAGTTCCTATGGGGGCACAGATACGCAGTATTTT.

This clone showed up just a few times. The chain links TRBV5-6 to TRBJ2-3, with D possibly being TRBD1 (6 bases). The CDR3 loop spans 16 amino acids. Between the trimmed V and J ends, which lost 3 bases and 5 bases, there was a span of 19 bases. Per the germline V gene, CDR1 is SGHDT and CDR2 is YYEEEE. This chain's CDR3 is CASSYDTGTSGDTQYF. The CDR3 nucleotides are TGTGCCAGCAGCTACGATACGGGGACAAGTGGAGATACGCAGTATTTT.

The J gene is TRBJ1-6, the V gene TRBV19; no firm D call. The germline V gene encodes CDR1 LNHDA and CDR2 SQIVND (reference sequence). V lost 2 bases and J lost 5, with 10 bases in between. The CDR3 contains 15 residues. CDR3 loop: CASSISRSNNSPLHF. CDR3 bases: TGTGCCAGTAGTATATCCAGGTCGAATAATTCACCCCTCCACTTT.